The clone carrying this T cell receptor (beta chain) has a handful of counts. Its antigen is not known. Each sample gave at least 6 million isolated PBMCs. V lost 2 bases, J lost 8 bases, and 15 bases lay in between. The CDR3 runs 14 residues. The V gene's germline CDR1 is MNHEY and CDR2 SVGAGI. The source of the sample is a study of blood T cells in healthy people across ages. A second PCR, run for about 7 to 11 cycles, used a sample-barcoded 5' primer plus a J-beta primer mix. Each cDNA molecule carried a tag from a template-switch adaptor that contained 12 random nucleotides. MiXCR, run by TCRdb on the 5' RACE reads, gives a single entry per CDR3 protein. The table includes roughly 1,500,000 distinct CDR3 sequences, 40% to 50% detected once. Study results and limitations: Donor CMV status was unknown, possibly confounding expanded clonotype changes. PBMCs went unsorted, and a conclusive naive versus antigen-experienced comparison was therefore prevented.

The sequence derives from a woman aged 18-29 years in good health. This sequence joins TRBV6-5 and TRBJ1-2; D is unclear. The specimen sequenced was blood. CDR3 DNA: TGTGCCAGCAGTTACGCTGGTCGTTTCGACGGCTACACCTTC. It codes for CASSYAGRFDGYTF.